The 28 T cell receptor beta chains in this list originate from one sample, sequenced in a study of cytomegalovirus exposure and HLA in healthy donors. A multiplex PCR was run with 60 Vbeta primers and 13 Jbeta primers. Sequencing used immunoSEQ multiplex PCR; TCRdb keeps in-frame clones, though not all of them. The sample shows roughly 190,000 clones, approximately 85% of them seen only once. Sequenced material: PBMCs. All receptors come from a young man in good health and CMV-seronegative.

V and J are TRBV5-1 and TRBJ2-7; TRBD1 aligns across 9 bases. The CDR3 is 12 residues long. V was pared by 3 bases and J by 6 bases, with 1 base of the junction left unmatched. The germline V gene has CDR1 SGHRS and CDR2 YFSETQ. CDR3 DNA: TGCGCCAGCAGCTCGGACAGGGGCGAGCAGTACTTC. Translation: CASSSDRGEQYF.

The V and J genes are TRBV11-2 and TRBJ1-2, with D tentatively TRBD1 (6 bases). V lost 1 base, J lost 2 bases, and 14 bases lay in between. This CDR3 contains 16 residues. Germline V gene sequence: CDR1 SGHAT, CDR2 FQNNGV. CDR3 loop: CASSLGKRGGNYGYTF. CDR3 coding DNA: TGTGCCAGCAGCTTAGGGAAGAGGGGGGGCAACTATGGCTACACCTTC.

This chain uses TRBV18 with TRBJ2-7; 12 nucleotides line up with TRBD1. The J segment lost 6 bases and the V segment lost 5 bases, leaving 11 bases of the junction unmatched. In germline, CDR1 is KGHSH, CDR2 LQKENI. There are 16 residues in the CDR3. CDR3 sequence (DNA): TGTGCCAGCTCAGCAAGCCGGGACAGGGGGCGCTTCGAGCAGTACTTC. Its protein product is CASSASRDRGRFEQYF.

The chain recombines TRBV7-5 with TRBJ2-7; the table's D call, TRBD2, was not checked against the DNA. TRBV7-5 represents a pseudogene. CDR3 length: 15 amino acids. DNA of the CDR3: TGTGCCAGAAGCTTAAGGACTCACCTTTCCTACGAGCAGTACTTC. It specifies CARSLRTHLSYEQYF.

The chain uses TRBV29-1 and TRBJ2-5; 12 bases agree with TRBD2. V shed 7 bases and J 5 bases; nucleotides not matched to a gene: 2. Germline-derived CDR1 and CDR2 are SQVTM and ANQGSEA. This CDR3 comprises 12 residues. The CDR3 bases are TGCAGCGCTGGACTAGCGGGGGAGACCCAGTACTTC. Protein: CSAGLAGETQYF.

The chain links TRBV4-3 to TRBJ1-1; the match to TRBD1 covers 7 bases. Germline values: CDR1 LGHNA, CDR2 YSLEER. The CDR3 has 15 amino acids. V lost 2 bases, J lost 6 bases, and 9 bases stayed unmatched. This CDR3 reads CASSQRQGSYSEAFF. The CDR3 DNA sequence: TGCGCCAGCAGCCAAAGACAGGGTTCTTACTCTGAAGCTTTCTTT.

The rearrangement joins TRBV5-1 to TRBJ2-7; 7 bases align to TRBD1. The V segment lost 7 bases and the J segment 0 bases; nucleotides outside the gene matches: 7. The CDR3 has 14 amino acids. The germline gives CDR1 SGHRS, CDR2 YFSETQ. The CDR3 DNA follows: TGCGCCAGCTCTAGACAGGGAGCCTCCTACGAGCAGTACTTC. Its protein is CASSRQGASYEQYF.

This clone was observed a handful of times. The V call is TRBV13, the J call TRBJ1-3, with D possibly being TRBD1 (6 bases). V lost 5 bases and J lost 4, with 12 bases in between. The CDR3 has 14 amino acids. Germline CDR1 and CDR2: PRHDT and FYEKMQ (reference sequence). This CDR3 is CASSPAGEGNTIYF. CDR3 DNA sequence: TGTGCCAGCAGCCCTGCAGGGGAAGGAAACACCATATATTTT.

CDR3 sequence reads: CASSQDRTGDLGAYEQYF. The CDR3 DNA sequence: TGCGCCAGCAGCCAAGATCGGACAGGGGACCTAGGCGCCTACGAGCAGTACTTC. The rearrangement links TRBV4-3 to TRBJ2-7; TRBD1 agrees at 9 bases. J lost 2 bases, V lost 0 bases, and 11 bases had no gene match. In germline, CDR1 is LGHNA, CDR2 YSLEER. This CDR3 comprises 18 residues.

The chain links TRBV5-6 to TRBJ1-2, with 7 bases matching TRBD1. CDR1 and CDR2 (germline): SGHDT, YYEEEE. This CDR3 region has 15 residues. The J segment lost 1 base and the V segment lost 4 bases, leaving 7 bases of the junction unmatched. CDR3 residues: CASSTSTGINYGYTF. The CDR3 DNA is TGTGCCAGCAGCACTTCGACAGGGATTAACTATGGCTACACCTTC.

This clone was detected a few times. This chain links TRBV7-9 with TRBJ1-4; unclear D gene. Germline-derived CDR1 and CDR2 are SEHNR and FQNEAQ (reference sequence). The length of the CDR3 is 14 residues. Trimming stripped 5 bases from V and 14 bases from J, with 21 bases between. CDR3 sequence (DNA): TGTGCCAGCAGCCCACCTAATAATCGGGGATACCTGTTTTTT. Amino acids: CASSPPNNRGYLFF.

The chain employs TRBV9 and TRBJ1-2, with TRBD1 matching 8 bases. Germline lookup yields CDR1 SGDLS and CDR2 YYNGEE. The length of the CDR3 is 16 residues. V shed 4 bases, J shed 0 bases, and the junction held 8 bases outside the gene matches. CDR3 nucleotide sequence: TGTGCCAGCAGCCCCCGGGACAGGCTAACTAACTATGGCTACACCTTC. Translating gives CASSPRDRLTNYGYTF.

This sequence joins TRBV30 and TRBJ1-5, with unresolved D. V gave up 2 bases and J gave up 6 bases, with 11 bases separating them. Germline V gene sequence: CDR1 GTSNPN, CDR2 SVGIG (reference sequence). The CDR3 has 13 amino acids. Written as DNA, the CDR3 is TGTGCCTGGAGTACCCCGCCGGGTCAGCCCCAGCATTTT. Its translation: CAWSTPPGQPQHF.

V is TRBV9 and J is TRBJ1-4; unclear D gene. V dropped 0 bases and J dropped 5 bases, with 8 bases sitting between them. The germline V gene encodes CDR1 SGDLS and CDR2 YYNGEE. There are 14 residues in the CDR3. The DNA of the CDR3 is TGTGCCAGCAGCGTAGGCACGCTAAATGAAAAACTGTTTTTT. Protein product: CASSVGTLNEKLFF.

As concerns this clone: An end of the junction differs from the germline gene, which may be a read error. The chain couples TRBV7-9 to TRBJ1-2; D gene unclear. This CDR3 comprises 12 residues. CDR1 is SEHNR, CDR2 FQNEAQ, per germline (reference sequence). In DNA form, the CDR3 reads TGTTCCAGCAGCCCCGGGTCGGTTGGCTACACCTTC. It translates to CSSSPGSVGYTF.

The chain links TRBV6-1 to TRBJ2-7; the D gene is possibly TRBD2 (5 bases). The germline V gene encodes CDR1 MNHNS and CDR2 SASEGT. The CDR3 spans 15 residues. The V gene lost 5 bases and the J gene lost 2 bases, with 16 bases spanning the gap. CDR3 DNA sequence: TGTGCCAGCAGTCTTTTGATAGCGAGACCCTACGAGCAGTACTTC. Protein: CASSLLIARPYEQYF.

J is TRBJ2-7 and V is TRBV19; 8 bases are a match to TRBD2. With 5 bases clipped from V and 5 bases from J, the junction kept 8 bases outside the gene matches. CDR3 length: 14 residues. Germline values: CDR1 LNHDA, CDR2 SQIVND (reference sequence). Written as DNA, the CDR3 is TGTGCCAGTAGTTTCGGCGGGAGGATCCACGAGCAGTACTTC. This encodes CASSFGGRIHEQYF.

The rearrangement joins TRBV7-2 to TRBJ2-5; TRBD2 matches at 8 bases. The tail of the sequence fits TRBJ2-7 better, so the J call may be wrong. The CDR3 is 16 amino acids. Germline V gives CDR1 SGHTA, CDR2 FQGNSA. The chain's CDR3 is CASSSPGLADGYEQYF. CDR3 DNA: TGTGCCAGCAGCTCTCCAGGACTAGCTGATGGCTACGAGCAGTACTTC.

The chain couples TRBV7-8 to TRBJ1-6; 8 positions match TRBD1. Germline V CDR1 and CDR2: SGHVS, FQNEAQ. After removal of 6 bases from V and 7 bases from J, the junction contained 11 bases not matched to a gene. This CDR3 has 16 residues. The CDR3 nucleotides read TGTGCCAGCAGAAGCGTTGCAACAGGGGGGAATTCACCCCTCCACTTT. Translated: CASRSVATGGNSPLHF.

The V call is TRBV7-3, the J call TRBJ2-1, with 9 bases identical to TRBD1. This CDR3 comprises 15 residues. CDR1 and CDR2 from the germline V gene are SGHTA and FQGTGA. The trim removed 2 bases at V and 7 bases at J, leaving 6 bases unmatched. In DNA, the CDR3 is TGTGCCAGCAGCTTATCGGGACAGGGACTTAATGAGCAGTTCTTC. The encoded protein is CASSLSGQGLNEQFF.

This clone showed up just a few times. The V call is TRBV7-9, the J call TRBJ2-5; D is undetermined. The DNA end is a closer match to TRBJ2-7, so the J assignment may be wrong. Germline assignment: CDR1 SEHNR and CDR2 FQNEAQ (reference sequence). This CDR3 comprises 13 residues. The CDR3 loop is CASSRGRPYEQYF. The CDR3 region has the DNA TGTGCCAGCTCACGTGGCAGGCCCTACGAGCAGTACTTC.

This clone was seen a few times. V and J are TRBV7-8 and TRBJ1-5; D possibly corresponds to TRBD1 (6 bases). Trimming left V 5 bases short and J 1 base short, with 6 bases between. The germline V gene encodes CDR1 SGHVS and CDR2 FQNEAQ. This CDR3 is 13 amino acids long. This CDR3 reads CASSGQSNQPQHF. The CDR3 DNA reads TGTGCCAGCAGCGGACAGAGCAATCAGCCCCAGCATTTT.

V gene TRBV28 combines with J gene TRBJ1-2, with D unresolved. The CDR3 has 13 amino acids. Germline-derived CDR1 and CDR2 are MDHEN and SYDVKM. The V and J ends lost 8 bases and 0 bases respectively, with 10 bases between them. The CDR3 spells CASVRETNYGYTF. The CDR3 coding sequence is TGTGCCAGCGTGAGAGAAACTAACTATGGCTACACCTTC.

The rearrangement links TRBV6-1 to TRBJ2-7, with TRBD2 as a possible D gene (6 bases). The V and J ends lost 1 base and 1 base respectively, with 8 bases between them. The CDR3 consists of 14 residues. In germline, CDR1 is MNHNS, CDR2 SASEGT. As DNA, the CDR3 is TGTGCCAGCAGTGAAGGCGGGACTTCCTACGAGCAGTACTTC. It translates to CASSEGGTSYEQYF.

In this sample, this clone turned up once. The chain carries TRBV19 and TRBJ2-7, with 10 bases aligning to TRBD1. Germline CDR1 is LNHDA and CDR2 is SQIVND (reference sequence). V lost 4 bases, J lost 0 bases, and 6 bases stayed unmatched. The CDR3 length is 16 residues. CDR3 coding DNA: TGTGCCAGTAGTAAATCCGGGACAGGGGACTCCTACGAGCAGTACTTC. Residues: CASSKSGTGDSYEQYF.

The genes are TRBV5-1 and TRBJ2-7; TRBD1 agrees at 9 bases. The CDR3 is 15 amino acids. Trimming took 4 bases from V and 2 from J; bases not matched to a gene: 7. Germline-derived CDR1 and CDR2 are SGHRS and YFSETQ. The CDR3 loop reads CASSVRDRVTYEQYF. The CDR3 DNA reads TGCGCCAGCAGCGTAAGGGACAGGGTGACCTACGAGCAGTACTTC.

This rearrangement joins TRBV19 to TRBJ1-2; unclear D gene. Germline V gene data show CDR1 as LNHDA and CDR2 as SQIVND (reference sequence). The CDR3 spans 15 residues. Trimming removed 6 bases at V and 2 bases at J, with 16 bases between. The CDR3 region is CASRHPGLTNYGYTF. CDR3 in DNA: TGTGCCAGTAGACACCCAGGATTAACCAACTATGGCTACACCTTC.

The chain carries TRBV18 and TRBJ1-3; D not certain. Germline-derived CDR1 and CDR2 are KGHSH and LQKENI. The CDR3 runs 14 residues. With 2 bases removed from V and 1 base from J, the gap between germline ends came to 6 bases. This chain's CDR3 is CASSPGQSGNTIYF. The CDR3 DNA is TGTGCCAGCTCACCAGGGCAGTCTGGAAACACCATATATTTT.